This entry lists 30 T cell receptor beta chains sequenced from one sample in a study of OX40 agonist ivuxolimab in advanced cancers. Repertoires were generated with immunoSEQ multiplex PCR, while TCRdb's copy carries only in-frame clones and drops some. The sample shows 60,000 to 70,000 clones, around 80% of them seen only once. Sequenced material: CD4+ or CD8+ T cells sorted from blood, taken in a trial of the OX40 agonist ivuxolimab. These receptors all come from an adult with an advanced solid tumor such as melanoma, head and neck, liver or kidney cancer.

The chain combines TRBV5-8 with TRBJ2-5; D is unresolved. Germline V gene data show CDR1 as SGHTS and CDR2 as YDEGEE. This CDR3 contains 14 residues. V was clipped by 4 bases and J by 4 bases, with 14 bases between them. The CDR3 nucleotides are TGTGCCAGCAGCAAGAGACCCCCCACAGAGACCCAGTACTTC. Amino acid sequence: CASSKRPPTETQYF.

The genes are TRBV9 and TRBJ2-2, with no clear D. CDR1 and CDR2 from the germline V gene are SGDLS and YYNGEE. The CDR3 consists of 15 residues. V gave up 0 bases and J gave up 5 bases, with 11 bases separating them. CDR3 protein: CASSVGVGMTGELFF. The CDR3 coding sequence is TGTGCCAGCAGCGTAGGAGTAGGAATGACCGGGGAGCTGTTTTTT.

The chain couples TRBV7-2 to TRBJ1-2, with no clear D. Germline V gene sequence: CDR1 SGHTA, CDR2 FQGNSA. V was trimmed by 4 bases and J by 2 bases, leaving 11 bases between them. This CDR3 has 14 amino acids. The CDR3, as DNA: TGTGCCAGCAGCTACTCGCCAGGAAACTATGGCTACACCTTC. It encodes CASSYSPGNYGYTF.

The CDR3, as DNA: TGCAGCACTTTAGCCCATCGGGGGACTGAAGCTTTCTTT. The encoded protein is CSTLAHRGTEAFF. The genes are TRBV29-1 and TRBJ1-1, with D possibly matching TRBD1 (5 bases). The CDR3 spans 13 residues. V was clipped by 8 bases and J by 5 bases, with 18 bases between them. From germline, CDR1 is SQVTM and CDR2 ANQGSEA.

In the case of this clone: The germline gene is not matched at one end of the junction; a read error may be the cause. The chain couples TRBV7-2 to TRBJ2-3, with a weak D call TRBD1 (5 bases). Germline CDR1 reads SGHTA; CDR2 reads FQGNSA. The CDR3 sequence is 12 residues long. The CDR3 DNA sequence: TGTGCCAGCAGCTTAGGGTCGGAAAAGGGGAATTTT. Translation: CASSLGSEKGNF.

The rearrangement joins TRBV19 to TRBJ2-7, with D unclear. The length of the CDR3 is 14 residues. Trimming stripped 4 bases from V and 7 bases from J, with 17 bases between. CDR1 is LNHDA, CDR2 SQIVND, per germline (reference sequence). The CDR3 loop is CASSNRAPKSEQYF. CDR3 DNA sequence: TGTGCCAGTAGTAACCGGGCCCCTAAGAGTGAGCAGTACTTC.

This chain uses TRBV6-6 with TRBJ2-3; D is unclear. Per germline, CDR1 MNHNY and CDR2 SVGAGI (reference sequence). The CDR3 is 15 residues long. Trimming pared 2 bases from V and 4 bases from J, leaving 13 bases between. The CDR3 DNA sequence: TGTGCCAGCAGTTACGGCAATGCAGGTGCAGATACGCAGTATTTT. Protein: CASSYGNAGADTQYF.

In this sample, this clone turned up once. This chain joins TRBV27 and TRBJ2-1; no clear D. The germline V gene encodes CDR1 MNHEY and CDR2 SMNVEV (reference sequence). V dropped 5 bases and J dropped 0 bases, with 14 bases sitting between them. The CDR3 runs to 16 residues. The CDR3 bases are TGTGCCAGCAGTCCAAGAGCTACGAGCTCCTACAATGAGCAGTTCTTC. Amino acid sequence: CASSPRATSSYNEQFF.

A single count supports this clone. CDR3 bases: TGTGCCAGCACGGACAGGGTAAACCAGCCCCAGCATTTT. Its translation: CASTDRVNQPQHF. V usage is TRBV19 and J usage is TRBJ1-5, with 8 positions matching TRBD1. Trimming cost V 9 bases and J 7 bases; bases outside gene matches: 8. Per the germline V gene, CDR1 is LNHDA and CDR2 is SQIVND (reference sequence). This CDR3 is built from 13 residues.

The genes are TRBV5-6 and TRBJ2-7, with TRBD2 as a possible D gene (5 bases). Germline V lookup: CDR1 SGHDT, CDR2 YYEEEE. CDR3 length: 14 amino acids. Trimming removed 4 bases from V and 6 bases from J, with 17 bases in between. Written as DNA, the CDR3 is TGTGCCAGCAGCCGGGGTAGGACCCCCGGCGAGCAGTACTTC. Translating gives CASSRGRTPGEQYF.

V usage is TRBV6-5 and J usage is TRBJ1-6; TRBD1 aligns across 8 bases. The V and J ends lost 0 bases and 9 bases, in that order; junction bases with no gene match: 1. CDR3 length equals 14 residues. CDR1 and CDR2 from the germline V gene are MNHEY and SVGAGI. The CDR3: CASSYSGQGSPLHF. For the CDR3, the DNA is TGTGCCAGCAGTTACTCAGGACAGGGTTCACCCCTCCACTTT.

CDR3 residues: CASSSTGGASGYTF. The CDR3 DNA reads TGTGCCAGCAGCTCCACAGGGGGCGCGTCCGGCTACACCTTC. The chain links TRBV5-4 to TRBJ1-2, with 9 bases fitting TRBD1. Per the germline V gene, CDR1 is SGHNT and CDR2 is YYREEE (reference sequence). V gave up 3 bases and J gave up 8 bases; unmatched junction bases: 8. The CDR3 covers 14 residues.

The gene calls are TRBV9 and TRBJ1-1; 10 bases match TRBD1. Germline CDR1 and CDR2: SGDLS and YYNGEE. The CDR3 sequence is 14 residues long. V trimming: 4 bases; J trimming: 5 bases; junction bases outside the gene matches: 5. The CDR3 protein is CASSTTGGGTEAFF. For the CDR3, the DNA is TGTGCCAGCAGCACGACAGGGGGCGGGACTGAAGCTTTCTTT.

This clone was detected once. V gene TRBV6-1 combines with J gene TRBJ2-7; TRBD2 matches 14 bases. J was trimmed by 3 bases and V by 2 bases; bases with no gene match: 6. The CDR3 is 17 amino acids. The germline gives CDR1 MNHNS, CDR2 SASEGT. CDR3 sequence (DNA): TGTGCCAGCAGTGAATTATGGACTAGCGGGAGGATCTACGAGCAGTACTTC. It is translated as CASSELWTSGRIYEQYF.

This clone was seen only a few times. This chain joins TRBV10-1 and TRBJ1-5; D uncertain. Per the germline V gene, CDR1 is WNHNN and CDR2 is SYGVQD (reference sequence). V was trimmed by 2 bases and J by 5 bases, leaving 7 bases between them. The CDR3 runs to 13 residues. The CDR3 region is CASSEIRDQPQHF. CDR3 nucleotide sequence: TGCGCCAGCAGTGAGATTCGAGATCAGCCCCAGCATTTT.

V is TRBV5-6 and J is TRBJ2-2; 7 bases match TRBD1. The V gene's germline CDR1 is SGHDT and CDR2 YYEEEE. The CDR3 totals 16 residues. Losses at the gene ends were 5 bases for V and 6 bases for J; bases not matched to a gene: 13. The CDR3 protein is CASRNDDRDGPGELFF. Written as DNA, the CDR3 is TGTGCCAGCAGAAACGACGACAGGGATGGTCCCGGGGAGCTGTTTTTT.

This CDR3 is CASSPDRGHSPLHF. In nucleotides, the CDR3 is TGTGCCAGCTCACCGGACAGGGGCCACTCACCCCTCCACTTT. The chain recombines TRBV18 with TRBJ1-6; 9 bases line up with TRBD1. V dropped 3 bases and J dropped 10; count of bases not matched to a gene: 4. The germline V gene has CDR1 KGHSH and CDR2 LQKENI. This CDR3 region has 14 residues. The full variable domain, completed using reference TRBV18 and TRBJ1-6, is NAGVMQNPRHLVRRRGQEARLRCSPMKGHSHVYWYRQLPEEGLKFMVYLQKENIIDESGMPKERFSAEFPKEGPSILRIQQVVRGDSAAYFCASSPDRGHSPLHFGNGTRLTVT.

V usage is TRBV6-1 and J usage is TRBJ2-7; TRBD1 matches 7 bases. This CDR3 region has 16 residues. V lost 2 bases and J lost 0; bases outside the gene matches: 7. The V gene's germline CDR1 is MNHNS and CDR2 SASEGT. DNA for the CDR3: TGTGCCAGCAGTGAAAGGGGGCCGATAGCCTCCTACGAGCAGTACTTC. Protein product: CASSERGPIASYEQYF.

V is TRBV2 and J is TRBJ1-2; possibly TRBD1 for D (6 bases). CDR1 is SNHLY and CDR2 is FYNNEI in the germline V gene. The ends were cut back, 2 bases at V and 3 bases at J, with 10 bases in the middle. The CDR3 consists of 14 residues. The CDR3 DNA sequence: TGTGCCAGCAGTGAAAGGGGGGGGCACTATGGCTACACCTTC. Protein product: CASSERGGHYGYTF.

This sequence joins TRBV30 and TRBJ1-4, with no clear D. Trimming removed 5 bases from V and 7 bases from J, with 11 bases in between. Germline CDR1 GTSNPN, CDR2 SVGIG (reference sequence). The CDR3 length is 12 residues. The CDR3 loop reads CAWEDEGEKLFF. The CDR3 DNA follows: TGTGCCTGGGAGGACGAGGGTGAAAAACTGTTTTTT.

A few counts support this clone. The V call is TRBV4-1, the J call TRBJ1-2; D possibly corresponds to TRBD1 (6 bases). The CDR3 contains 17 residues. The V and J ends lost 0 bases and 1 base respectively, with 15 bases between them. Germline lookup yields CDR1 MGHRA and CDR2 YSYEKL. CDR3 sequence reads: CASSQDPEGHHNYGYTF. The DNA of the CDR3 is TGCGCCAGCAGCCAAGACCCAGAGGGACACCATAACTATGGCTACACCTTC.

The chain uses TRBV2 and TRBJ2-7; 9 bases are shared with TRBD1. The V gene's germline CDR1 is SNHLY and CDR2 FYNNEI. V dropped 1 base and J dropped 7; count of bases not matched to a gene: 5. The CDR3 loop spans 14 amino acids. The CDR3 DNA sequence: TGTGCCAGCAGTGAAGGGGGACAGGGTTGGGAGCAGTACTTC. As protein: CASSEGGQGWEQYF.

This clone was detected only once. The chain has TRBV19 and TRBJ1-1; perhaps TRBD1 as D (6 bases). CDR3 length: 16 residues. V was cut by 5 bases and J by 0 bases, with 16 bases left in between. Germline V gives CDR1 LNHDA, CDR2 SQIVND (reference sequence). The chain's CDR3 is CASSPSRTVMNTEAFF. The CDR3 DNA follows: TGTGCCAGTAGTCCCTCCCGGACAGTCATGAACACTGAAGCTTTCTTT.

On this clone: An end of the junction differs from the germline gene, which may be a read error. The chain links TRBV6-5 to TRBJ2-2; TRBD1 agrees at 7 bases. The CDR3 is 14 amino acids. CDR1 and CDR2 (germline): MNHEY, SVGAGI. The CDR3 DNA is TGTGCCAGCAGGGTACAGGGGAACGCCGGGGAGCTGTTTTTT. Translation: CASRVQGNAGELFF.

The chain employs TRBV5-6 and TRBJ1-1; maybe TRBD1 (5 bases). CDR1 and CDR2 from the germline V gene are SGHDT and YYEEEE. The CDR3 is 15 residues long. With 1 base removed from V and 7 bases from J, the gap between germline ends came to 17 bases. As DNA, the CDR3 is TGTGCCAGCAGCTTGTCTCCCCCGGGGGGTCTTGAAGCTTTCTTT. This translates into CASSLSPPGGLEAFF.

The rearrangement links TRBV5-6 to TRBJ2-7; no reliable D call. Germline assignment: CDR1 SGHDT and CDR2 YYEEEE. CDR3 size: 13 residues. With 1 base removed from V and 5 bases from J, the gap between germline ends came to 10 bases. Here the CDR3 reads CASSLSRSDEQYF. CDR3 coding DNA: TGTGCCAGCAGCTTGTCGAGATCCGACGAGCAGTACTTC.

This clone was counted once. V gene TRBV2 combines with J gene TRBJ2-1; possibly TRBD1 or TRBD2 for D (5 bases each). Germline CDR1 and CDR2: SNHLY and FYNNEI. The CDR3 runs 15 residues. The V end lost 8 bases, the J end lost 7 bases, and 21 bases lay between the germline ends. DNA for the CDR3: TGTGCCAGCTCCCTCGAGAGAGGGGTCGAAAATGAGCAGTTCTTC. This gives the protein CASSLERGVENEQFF.

The gene calls are TRBV5-6 and TRBJ1-1; D perhaps matches TRBD1 (6 bases). Germline V gene lookup returns CDR1 SGHDT and CDR2 YYEEEE. The CDR3 consists of 13 residues. Trimming removed 0 bases from V and 10 bases from J, with 13 bases in between. The CDR3 DNA reads TGTGCCAGCAGCTTGGCGGGTCCGGGGGCAGCTTTCTTT. Protein product: CASSLAGPGAAFF.

The chain is built from TRBV5-1 and TRBJ2-7; TRBD2 agrees at 8 bases. This CDR3 has 16 residues. J was trimmed by 2 bases and V by 0 bases; bases with no gene match: 7. The germline V gene has CDR1 SGHRS and CDR2 YFSETQ. CDR3 amino acids: CASSLAVGGDAYEQYF. CDR3 DNA sequence: TGCGCCAGCAGCTTGGCAGTCGGGGGGGACGCCTACGAGCAGTACTTC.

The chain has TRBV11-1 and TRBJ1-2; TRBD1 aligns across 9 bases. This CDR3 is 12 amino acids long. Germline CDR1 reads SGHAT; CDR2 reads FQDESV (reference sequence). Trimming at V came to 5 bases and at J to 10 bases, leaving 5 bases not matched to a gene. Here the CDR3 reads CASSRDRATYTF. The DNA for the CDR3 is TGTGCCAGCAGCCGGGACAGGGCGACCTACACCTTC.